The 6 T cell receptor beta chains listed next were all sequenced from one sample in a study of patients and donors after allogeneic stem cell transplantation. TCRdb re-derived calls from the RT-PCR reads in MiXCR, one entry per CDR3 protein. This table has around 7,600 distinct CDR3 sequences, under 14% appearing once. Sequenced input: blood, either unsorted or a sorted T cell fraction (not recorded which). All receptors come from a human donor who was either an allogeneic HSCT recipient or a stem cell or donor lymphocyte infusion donor (not recorded which). It is not recorded whose cells these are; they may come from a transplant donor.

This clonotype appeared a few times. J is TRBJ2-5 and V is TRBV2; D unresolved. V was cut by 10 bases and J by 0 bases, with 12 bases left in between. Per germline, CDR1 SNHLY and CDR2 FYNNEI. This CDR3 comprises 13 residues. The CDR3 DNA reads as TGTGCCACCACTTCTTCCTACCAAGAGACCCAGTACTTC. Protein sequence: CATTSSYQETQYF.

This clonotype occurred many times. This chain uses TRBV6-5 with TRBJ2-7; 7 bases agree with TRBD1. After removal of 6 bases from V and 3 bases from J, the junction contained 11 bases not matched to a gene. Germline lookup yields CDR1 MNHEY and CDR2 SVGAGI. This CDR3 comprises 15 residues. DNA of the CDR3: TGTGCCAGCAGCACTCCCGGGACAGTCGGCTACGAGCAGTACTTC. Translated: CASSTPGTVGYEQYF.

The rearrangement links TRBV6-2 or TRBV6-3 to TRBJ2-1; 8 bases map to TRBD2. This CDR3 region has 18 residues. V was clipped by 2 bases and J by 3 bases; unmatched bases: 12. CDR1 and CDR2 from the germline V gene are MNHEY and SVGEGT. The CDR3 nucleotides are TGTGCCAGCAGTTACAGGGGCAGCGGGGGTGAATACTACAATGAGCAGTTCTTC. It encodes CASSYRGSGGEYYNEQFF.

This clonotype was observed a few times. The rearrangement joins TRBV5-1 to TRBJ2-7; 8 nucleotides line up with TRBD2. This CDR3 is 14 amino acids long. After removal of 4 bases from V and 5 bases from J, the junction contained 8 bases not matched to a gene. From germline, CDR1 is SGHRS and CDR2 YFSETQ. The CDR3 DNA sequence: TGCGCCAGCAGCGCGGGTAGCGGGGAGAACGAGCAGTACTTC. It specifies CASSAGSGENEQYF.

By frequency in the sample, this clonotype is medium-sized (0.01 to 0.1%). The rearrangement links TRBV11-2 to TRBJ1-5; TRBD1 matches at 7 bases. This CDR3 comprises 15 residues. The germline gives CDR1 SGHAT, CDR2 FQNNGV. Losses at the gene ends were 5 bases for V and 2 bases for J; bases not matched to a gene: 6. The CDR3 loop is CASSTGVGGNQPQHF. The CDR3, as DNA: TGTGCCAGCAGCACAGGGGTAGGGGGCAATCAGCCCCAGCATTTT.

There are a few counts of this clonotype. The rearrangement links TRBV5-1 to TRBJ2-7; 7 bases match TRBD2. Germline CDR1 reads SGHRS; CDR2 reads YFSETQ. The V gene end was trimmed by 0 bases and the J gene end by 5 bases; junction bases not matched to a gene: 8. The CDR3 consists of 15 residues. CDR3 DNA: TGCGCCAGCAGCTTGGCCGGGGGGTCTATGAACGAGCAGTACTTC. Translated: CASSLAGGSMNEQYF.